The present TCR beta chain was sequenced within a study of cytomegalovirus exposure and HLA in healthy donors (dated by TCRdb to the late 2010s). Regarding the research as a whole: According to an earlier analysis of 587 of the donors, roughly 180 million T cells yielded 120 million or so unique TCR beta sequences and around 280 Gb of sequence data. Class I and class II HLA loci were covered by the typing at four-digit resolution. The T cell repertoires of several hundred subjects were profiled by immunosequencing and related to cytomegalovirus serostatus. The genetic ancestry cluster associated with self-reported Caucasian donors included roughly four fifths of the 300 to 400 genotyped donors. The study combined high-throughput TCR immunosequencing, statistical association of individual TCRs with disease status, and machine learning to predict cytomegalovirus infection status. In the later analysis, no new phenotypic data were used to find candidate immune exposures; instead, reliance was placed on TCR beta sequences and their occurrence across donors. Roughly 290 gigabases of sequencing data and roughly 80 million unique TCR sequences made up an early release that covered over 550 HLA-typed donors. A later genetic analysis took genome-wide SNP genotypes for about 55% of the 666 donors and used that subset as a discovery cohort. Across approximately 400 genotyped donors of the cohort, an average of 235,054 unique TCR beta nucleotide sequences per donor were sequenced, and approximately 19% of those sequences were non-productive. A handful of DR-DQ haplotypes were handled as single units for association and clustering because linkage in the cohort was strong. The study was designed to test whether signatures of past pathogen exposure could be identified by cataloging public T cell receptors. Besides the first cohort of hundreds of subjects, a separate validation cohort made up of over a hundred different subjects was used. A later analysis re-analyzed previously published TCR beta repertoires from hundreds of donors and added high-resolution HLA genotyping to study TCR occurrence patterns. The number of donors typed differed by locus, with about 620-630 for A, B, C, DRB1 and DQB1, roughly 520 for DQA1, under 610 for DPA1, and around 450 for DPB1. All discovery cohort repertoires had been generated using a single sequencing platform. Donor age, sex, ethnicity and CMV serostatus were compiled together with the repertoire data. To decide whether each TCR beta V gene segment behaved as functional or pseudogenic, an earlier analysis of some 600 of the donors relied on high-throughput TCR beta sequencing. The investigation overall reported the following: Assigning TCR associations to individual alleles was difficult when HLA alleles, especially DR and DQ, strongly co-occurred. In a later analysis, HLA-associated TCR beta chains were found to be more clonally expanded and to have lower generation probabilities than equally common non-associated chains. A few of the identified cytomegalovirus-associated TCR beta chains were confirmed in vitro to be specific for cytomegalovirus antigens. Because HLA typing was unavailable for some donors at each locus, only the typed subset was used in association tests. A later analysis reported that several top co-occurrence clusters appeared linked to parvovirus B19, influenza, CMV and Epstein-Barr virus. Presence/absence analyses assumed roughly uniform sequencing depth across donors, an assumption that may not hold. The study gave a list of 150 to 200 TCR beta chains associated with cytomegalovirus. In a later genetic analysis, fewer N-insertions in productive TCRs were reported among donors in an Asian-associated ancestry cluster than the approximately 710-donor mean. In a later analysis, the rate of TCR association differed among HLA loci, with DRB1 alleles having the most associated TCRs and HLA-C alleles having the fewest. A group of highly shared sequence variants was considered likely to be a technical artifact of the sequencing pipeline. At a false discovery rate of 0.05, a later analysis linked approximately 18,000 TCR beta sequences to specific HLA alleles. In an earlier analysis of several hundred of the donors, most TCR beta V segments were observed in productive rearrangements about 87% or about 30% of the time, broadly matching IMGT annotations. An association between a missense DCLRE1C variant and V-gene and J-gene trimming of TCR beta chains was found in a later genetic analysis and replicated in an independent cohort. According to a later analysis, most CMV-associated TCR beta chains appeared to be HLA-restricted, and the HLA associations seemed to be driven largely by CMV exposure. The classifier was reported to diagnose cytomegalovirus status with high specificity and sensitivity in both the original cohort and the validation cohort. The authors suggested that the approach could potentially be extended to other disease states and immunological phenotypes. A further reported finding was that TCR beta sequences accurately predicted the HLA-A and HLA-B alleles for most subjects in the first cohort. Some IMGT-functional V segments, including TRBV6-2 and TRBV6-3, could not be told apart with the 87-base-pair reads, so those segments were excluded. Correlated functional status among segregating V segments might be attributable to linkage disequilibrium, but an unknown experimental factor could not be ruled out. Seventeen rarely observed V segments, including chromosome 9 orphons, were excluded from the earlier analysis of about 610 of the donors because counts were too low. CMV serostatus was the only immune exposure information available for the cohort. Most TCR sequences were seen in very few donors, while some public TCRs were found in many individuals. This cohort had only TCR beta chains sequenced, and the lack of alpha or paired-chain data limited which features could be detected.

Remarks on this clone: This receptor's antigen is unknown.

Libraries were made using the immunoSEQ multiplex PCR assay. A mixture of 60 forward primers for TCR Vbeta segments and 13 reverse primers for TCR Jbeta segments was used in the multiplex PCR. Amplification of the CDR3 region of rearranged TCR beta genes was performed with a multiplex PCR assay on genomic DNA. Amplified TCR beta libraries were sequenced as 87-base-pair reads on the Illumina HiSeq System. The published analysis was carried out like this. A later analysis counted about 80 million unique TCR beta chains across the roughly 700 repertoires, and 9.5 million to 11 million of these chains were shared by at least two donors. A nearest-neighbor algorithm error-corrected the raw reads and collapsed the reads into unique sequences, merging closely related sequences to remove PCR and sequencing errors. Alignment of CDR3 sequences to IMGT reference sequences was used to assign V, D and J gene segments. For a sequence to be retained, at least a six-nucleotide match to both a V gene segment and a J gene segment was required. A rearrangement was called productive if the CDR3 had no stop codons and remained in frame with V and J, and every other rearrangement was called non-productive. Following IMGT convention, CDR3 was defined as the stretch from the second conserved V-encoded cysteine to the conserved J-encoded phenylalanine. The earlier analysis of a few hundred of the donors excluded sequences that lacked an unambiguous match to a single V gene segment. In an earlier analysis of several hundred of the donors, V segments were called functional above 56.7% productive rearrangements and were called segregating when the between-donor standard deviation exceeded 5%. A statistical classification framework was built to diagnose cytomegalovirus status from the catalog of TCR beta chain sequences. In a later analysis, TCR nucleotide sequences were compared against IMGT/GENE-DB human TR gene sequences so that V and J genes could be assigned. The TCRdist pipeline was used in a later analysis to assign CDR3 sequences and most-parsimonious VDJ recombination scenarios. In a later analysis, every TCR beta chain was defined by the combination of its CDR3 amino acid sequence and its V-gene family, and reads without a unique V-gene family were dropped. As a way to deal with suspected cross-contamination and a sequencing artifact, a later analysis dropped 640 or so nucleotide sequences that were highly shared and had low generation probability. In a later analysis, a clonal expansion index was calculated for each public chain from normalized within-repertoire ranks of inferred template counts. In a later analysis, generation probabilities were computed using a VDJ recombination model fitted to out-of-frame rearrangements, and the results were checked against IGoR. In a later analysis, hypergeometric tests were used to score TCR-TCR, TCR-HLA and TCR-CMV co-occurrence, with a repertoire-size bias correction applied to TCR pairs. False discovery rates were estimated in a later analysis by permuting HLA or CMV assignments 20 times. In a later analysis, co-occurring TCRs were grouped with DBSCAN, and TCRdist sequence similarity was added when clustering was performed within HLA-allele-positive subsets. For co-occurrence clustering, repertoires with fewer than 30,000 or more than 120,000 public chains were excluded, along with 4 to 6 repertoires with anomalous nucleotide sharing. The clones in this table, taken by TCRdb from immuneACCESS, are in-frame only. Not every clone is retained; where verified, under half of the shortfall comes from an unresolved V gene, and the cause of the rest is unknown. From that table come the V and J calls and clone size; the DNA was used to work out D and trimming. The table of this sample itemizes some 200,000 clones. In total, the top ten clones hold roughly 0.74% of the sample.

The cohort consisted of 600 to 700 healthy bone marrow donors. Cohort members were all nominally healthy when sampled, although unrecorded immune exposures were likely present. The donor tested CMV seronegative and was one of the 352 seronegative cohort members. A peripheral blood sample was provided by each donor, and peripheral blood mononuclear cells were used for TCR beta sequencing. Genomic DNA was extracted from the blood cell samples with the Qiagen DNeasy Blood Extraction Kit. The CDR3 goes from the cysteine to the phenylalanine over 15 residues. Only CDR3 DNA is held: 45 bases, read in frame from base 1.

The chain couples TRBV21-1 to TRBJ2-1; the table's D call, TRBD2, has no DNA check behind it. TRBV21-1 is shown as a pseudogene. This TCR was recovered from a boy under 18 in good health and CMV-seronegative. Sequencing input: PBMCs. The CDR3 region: CARTMRGLTYNEQFF. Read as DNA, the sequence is TGTGCCAGAACAATGCGGGGGCTCACCTACAATGAGCAGTTCTTC.